The present T cell receptor beta chain was sequenced within a study of T-cell reconstitution after alpha-beta-depleted transplantation in children. Study results and limitations: Newly generated T cells supplied most T-cell counts and diversity one year post-transplant. Some patients owed their high day-60 TCRbeta diversity to surviving recipient T cells and thymic progenitors. Alpha-beta T cells present about two months after transplant were reported to originate from several hundred expanded graft clones.

The table lists this clonotype with many counts. Its matching antigen is unknown. Germline CDR1 reads MDHEN; CDR2 reads SYDVKM. There are 11 residues in the CDR3. V lost 4 bases and J 8 bases, leaving 3 bases between the germline ends. Library preparation (for TCRbeta) was performed with unique molecular identifiers. TCRdb re-called the PCR reads through MiXCR, storing one row per CDR3 protein. The sample carries 330,000 or so distinct CDR3 sequences, 10% recorded once. The chain carries TRBV28 and TRBJ1-6, with unresolved D. The sample consisted of PBMCs, taken before TCRalphabeta/CD19-depleted stem cell transplant. The TCR comes from a boy less than two years old with acute myeloid leukemia, due to receive a stem cell transplant. CDR3 amino acids: CASSSYSPLHF. The CDR3 bases are TGTGCCAGCAGTTCCTATTCACCCCTCCACTTT.